This TCR beta chain was retrieved from a study of blood T cell repertoires in COVID-19. Study in general: There were acute and convalescent COVID-19 samples, and they came from the United States, Italy and Spain.

Assay: immunoSEQ multiplex PCR; the TCRdb copy retains only in-frame clones and omits some. The sample carries about 200,000 clones, roughly 80% recorded once. The CDR3 contains 14 residues. Germline V gives CDR1 SEHNR, CDR2 FQNEAQ (reference sequence). The trim removed 5 bases at V and 5 bases at J, leaving 4 bases unmatched. In assigning cohorts, the study relied on participant-reported clinical history. Either two negative PCRs, clearance, or symptom resolution qualified Cohort 3 donors as recovered. This TCR was recovered from a man aged 40-55 years who had recovered from COVID-19. This chain connects TRBV7-9 to TRBJ2-4; 9 bases match TRBD2. Sequenced sample: PBMCs or T cells enriched from blood (not recorded which). The CDR3 spells CASSIRLAENIQYF. The CDR3 DNA reads TGTGCCAGCAGCATACGACTAGCGGAAAACATTCAGTACTTC.